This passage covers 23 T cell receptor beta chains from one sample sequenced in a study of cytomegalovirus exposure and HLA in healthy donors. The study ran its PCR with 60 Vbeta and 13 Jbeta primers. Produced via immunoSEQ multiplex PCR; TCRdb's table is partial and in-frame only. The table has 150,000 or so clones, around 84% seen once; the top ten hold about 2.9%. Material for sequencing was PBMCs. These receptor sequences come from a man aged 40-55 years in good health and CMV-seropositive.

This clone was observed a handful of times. This CDR3 is CASTPGAGRDSNQPQHF. The CDR3 DNA reads TGTGCCAGTACCCCCGGGGCGGGGAGAGATAGCAATCAGCCCCAGCATTTT. V is TRBV19 and J is TRBJ1-5; TRBD1 might be the D (5 bases). The length of the CDR3 is 17 residues. Looked up from germline, CDR1 is LNHDA and CDR2 is SQIVND (reference sequence). The V and J ends lost 7 bases and 0 bases respectively, with 19 bases between them.

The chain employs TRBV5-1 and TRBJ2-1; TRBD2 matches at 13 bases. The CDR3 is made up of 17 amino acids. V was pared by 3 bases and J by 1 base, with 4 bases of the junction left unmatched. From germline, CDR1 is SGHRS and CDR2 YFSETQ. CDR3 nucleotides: TGCGCCAGCAGCTGGACTAGCGGGAGTCCTTCCTACAATGAGCAGTTCTTC. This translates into CASSWTSGSPSYNEQFF.

CDR3 in DNA: TGTGCCAGCTCACCATCCCTCCCCCCCGAGCAGTACTTC. It encodes CASSPSLPPEQYF. The genes are TRBV18 and TRBJ2-7; D is unclear. The CDR3 runs 13 residues. CDR1 and CDR2 (germline): KGHSH, LQKENI. The ends were cut back, 2 bases at V and 6 bases at J, with 11 bases in the middle.

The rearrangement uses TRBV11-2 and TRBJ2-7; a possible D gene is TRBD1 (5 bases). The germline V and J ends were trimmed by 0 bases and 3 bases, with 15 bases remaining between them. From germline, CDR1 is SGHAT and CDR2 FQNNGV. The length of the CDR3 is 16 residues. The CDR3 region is CASSLDQGGIYYEQYF. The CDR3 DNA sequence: TGTGCCAGCAGCTTAGATCAGGGTGGGATCTACTACGAGCAGTACTTC. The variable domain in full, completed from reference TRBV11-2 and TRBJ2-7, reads EAGVAQSPRYKIIEKRQSVAFWCNPISGHATLYWYQQILGQGPKLLIQFQNNGVVDDSQLPKDRFSAERLKGVDSTLKIQPAKLEDSAVYLCASSLDQGGIYYEQYFGPGTRLTVT.

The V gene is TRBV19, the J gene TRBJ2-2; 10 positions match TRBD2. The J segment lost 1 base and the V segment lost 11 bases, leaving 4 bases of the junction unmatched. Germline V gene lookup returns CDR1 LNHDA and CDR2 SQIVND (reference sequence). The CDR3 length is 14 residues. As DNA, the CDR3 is TGTGCCGGGGCTAGCGGGAGGAACACCGGGGAGCTGTTTTTT. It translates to CAGASGRNTGELFF.

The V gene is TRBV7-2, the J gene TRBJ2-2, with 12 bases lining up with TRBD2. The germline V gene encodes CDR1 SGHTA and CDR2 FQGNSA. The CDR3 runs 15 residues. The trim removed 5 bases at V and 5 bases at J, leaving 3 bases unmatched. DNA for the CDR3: TGTGCCAGCAGCATTACTAGCGGGAGGACCGGGGAGCTGTTTTTT. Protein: CASSITSGRTGELFF.

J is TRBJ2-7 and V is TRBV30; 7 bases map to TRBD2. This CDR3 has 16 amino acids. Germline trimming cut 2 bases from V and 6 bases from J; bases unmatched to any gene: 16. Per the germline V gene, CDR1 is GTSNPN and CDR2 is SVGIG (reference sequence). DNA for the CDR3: TGTGCCTGGAGTTTCTTCCGTCCTAGCGGTTCCAGCGAGCAGTACTTC. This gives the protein CAWSFFRPSGSSEQYF.

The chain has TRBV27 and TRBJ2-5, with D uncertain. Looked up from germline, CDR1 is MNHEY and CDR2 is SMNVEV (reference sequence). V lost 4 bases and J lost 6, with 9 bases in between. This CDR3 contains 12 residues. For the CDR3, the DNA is TGTGCCAGCAGTTCGGGTTCACAGACCCAGTACTTC. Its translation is CASSSGSQTQYF.

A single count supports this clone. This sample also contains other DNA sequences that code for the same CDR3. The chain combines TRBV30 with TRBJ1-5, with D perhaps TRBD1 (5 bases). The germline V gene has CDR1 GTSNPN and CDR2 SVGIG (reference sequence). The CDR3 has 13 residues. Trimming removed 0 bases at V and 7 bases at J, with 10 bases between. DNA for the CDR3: TGTGCCTGGAGTGTTCAGGGTAGGCAGCCCCAGCATTTT. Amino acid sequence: CAWSVQGRQPQHF. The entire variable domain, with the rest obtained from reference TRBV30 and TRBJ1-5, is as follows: SQTIHQWPATLVQPVGSPLSLECTVEGTSNPNLYWYRQAAGRGLQLLFYSVGIGQISSEVPQNLSASRPQDRQFILSSKKLLLSDSGFYLCAWSVQGRQPQHFGDGTRLSIL.

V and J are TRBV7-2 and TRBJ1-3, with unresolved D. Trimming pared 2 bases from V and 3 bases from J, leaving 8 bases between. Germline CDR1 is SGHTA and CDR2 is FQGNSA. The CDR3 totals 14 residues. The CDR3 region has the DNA TGTGCCAGCAGCTTACGGGAGGGTGGAAACACCATATATTTT. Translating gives CASSLREGGNTIYF.

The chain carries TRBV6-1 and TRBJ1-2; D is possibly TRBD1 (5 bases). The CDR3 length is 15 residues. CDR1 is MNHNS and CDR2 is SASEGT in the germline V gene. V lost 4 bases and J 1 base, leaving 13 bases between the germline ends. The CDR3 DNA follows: TGTGCCAGCAGTGTACAGGAGGGATTTAACTATGGCTACACCTTC. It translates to CASSVQEGFNYGYTF.

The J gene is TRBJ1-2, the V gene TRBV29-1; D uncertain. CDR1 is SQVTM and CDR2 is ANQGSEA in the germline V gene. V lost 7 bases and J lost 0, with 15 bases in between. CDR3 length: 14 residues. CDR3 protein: CSGGLQNSNYGYTF. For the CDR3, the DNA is TGCAGCGGCGGCTTGCAGAATTCTAACTATGGCTACACCTTC.

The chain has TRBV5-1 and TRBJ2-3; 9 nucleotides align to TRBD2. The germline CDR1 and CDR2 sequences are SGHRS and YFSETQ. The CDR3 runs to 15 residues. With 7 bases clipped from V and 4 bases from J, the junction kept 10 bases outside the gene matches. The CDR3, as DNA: TGCGCCAGCGCTGGCGGGAGGGCCCTCCCAGATACGCAGTATTTT. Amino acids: CASAGGRALPDTQYF.

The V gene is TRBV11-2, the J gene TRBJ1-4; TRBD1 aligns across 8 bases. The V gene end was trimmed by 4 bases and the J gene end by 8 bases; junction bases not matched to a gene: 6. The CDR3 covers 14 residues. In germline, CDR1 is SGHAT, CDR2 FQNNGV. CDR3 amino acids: CASSYRDRLEKLFF. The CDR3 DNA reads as TGTGCCAGCAGCTACCGGGACAGGCTAGAAAAACTGTTTTTT. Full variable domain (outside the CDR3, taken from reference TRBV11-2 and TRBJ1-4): EAGVAQSPRYKIIEKRQSVAFWCNPISGHATLYWYQQILGQGPKLLIQFQNNGVVDDSQLPKDRFSAERLKGVDSTLKIQPAKLEDSAVYLCASSYRDRLEKLFFGSGTQLSVL.

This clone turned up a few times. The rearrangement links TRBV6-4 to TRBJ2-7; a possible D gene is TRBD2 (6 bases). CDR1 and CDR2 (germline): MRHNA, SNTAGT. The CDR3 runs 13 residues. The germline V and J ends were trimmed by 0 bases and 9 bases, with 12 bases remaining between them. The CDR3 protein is CASSDSIGSWQYF. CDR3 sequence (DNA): TGTGCCAGCAGTGACTCGATCGGGAGTTGGCAGTACTTC.

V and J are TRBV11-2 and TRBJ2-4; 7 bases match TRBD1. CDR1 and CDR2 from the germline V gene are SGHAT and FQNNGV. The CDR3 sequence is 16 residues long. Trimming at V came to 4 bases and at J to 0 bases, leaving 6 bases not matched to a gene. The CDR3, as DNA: TGTGCCAGCAGCTCAGGACAGGAGCTAGCCAAAAACATTCAGTACTTC. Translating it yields CASSSGQELAKNIQYF. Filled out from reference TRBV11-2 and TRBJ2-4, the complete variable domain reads EAGVAQSPRYKIIEKRQSVAFWCNPISGHATLYWYQQILGQGPKLLIQFQNNGVVDDSQLPKDRFSAERLKGVDSTLKIQPAKLEDSAVYLCASSSGQELAKNIQYFGAGTRLSVL.

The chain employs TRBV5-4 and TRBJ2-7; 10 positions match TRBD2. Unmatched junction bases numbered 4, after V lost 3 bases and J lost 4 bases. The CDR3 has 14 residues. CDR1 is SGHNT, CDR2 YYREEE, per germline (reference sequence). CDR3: CASSSTSGKYEQYF. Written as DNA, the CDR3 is TGTGCCAGCAGCTCCACTAGCGGGAAGTACGAGCAGTACTTC.

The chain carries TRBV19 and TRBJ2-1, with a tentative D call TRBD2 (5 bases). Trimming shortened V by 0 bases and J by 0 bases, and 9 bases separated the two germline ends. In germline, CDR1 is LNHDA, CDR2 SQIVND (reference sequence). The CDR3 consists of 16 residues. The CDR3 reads CASSIDKSGSYNEQFF. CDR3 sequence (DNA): TGTGCCAGTAGTATAGATAAGAGCGGCTCCTACAATGAGCAGTTCTTC.

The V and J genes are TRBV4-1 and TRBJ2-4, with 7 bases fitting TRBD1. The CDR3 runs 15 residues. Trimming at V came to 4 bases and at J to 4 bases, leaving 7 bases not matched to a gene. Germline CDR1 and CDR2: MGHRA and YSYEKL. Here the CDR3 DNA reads TGCGCCAGCAGCCCCCCCGGGACAGATAAAAACATTCAGTACTTC. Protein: CASSPPGTDKNIQYF.

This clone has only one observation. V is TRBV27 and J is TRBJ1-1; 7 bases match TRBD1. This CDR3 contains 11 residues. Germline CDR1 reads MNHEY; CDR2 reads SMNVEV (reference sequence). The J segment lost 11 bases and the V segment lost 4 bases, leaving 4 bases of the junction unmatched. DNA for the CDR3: TGTGCCAGCAGTTCGACAGGGTTTGCTTTCTTT. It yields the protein CASSSTGFAFF.

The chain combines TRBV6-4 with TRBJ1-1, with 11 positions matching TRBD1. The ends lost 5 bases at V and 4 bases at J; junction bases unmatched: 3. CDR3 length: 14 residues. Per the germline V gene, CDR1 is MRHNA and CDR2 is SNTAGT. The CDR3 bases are TGTGCCAGCAGTCTGGGGACAGGGGGCACTGAAGCTTTCTTT. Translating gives CASSLGTGGTEAFF.

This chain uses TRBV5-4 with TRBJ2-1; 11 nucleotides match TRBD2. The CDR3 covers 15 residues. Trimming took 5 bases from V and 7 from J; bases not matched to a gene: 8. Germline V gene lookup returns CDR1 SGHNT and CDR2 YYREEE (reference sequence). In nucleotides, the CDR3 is TGTGCCAGCAGTTCGACTAGCGGGACTCTTAATGAGCAGTTCTTC. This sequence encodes CASSSTSGTLNEQFF. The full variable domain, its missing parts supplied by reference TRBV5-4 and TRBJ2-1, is ETGVTQSPTHLIKTRGQQVTLRCSSQSGHNTVSWYQQALGQGPQFIFQYYREEENGRGNFPPRFSGLQFPNYSSELNVNALELDDSALYLCASSSTSGTLNEQFFGPGTRLTVL.

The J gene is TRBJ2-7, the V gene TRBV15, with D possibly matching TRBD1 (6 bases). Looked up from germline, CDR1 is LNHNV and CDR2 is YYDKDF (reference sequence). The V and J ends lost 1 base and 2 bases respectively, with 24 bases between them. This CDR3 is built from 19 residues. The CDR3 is CATSRVGAWGPSPPYEQYF. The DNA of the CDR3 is TGTGCCACCAGCAGAGTTGGGGCGTGGGGGCCTTCACCCCCCTACGAGCAGTACTTC.